The 17 T cell receptor beta chains in this list originate from one sample, sequenced in a study of blood T cell repertoires in COVID-19. Measured with immunoSEQ multiplex PCR; TCRdb has only the in-frame clones, and not every one. The data contain 65,000 to 75,000 clones, 89% of them seen just once; the ten biggest clones take up about 4.9%. Sequencing was carried out using peripheral blood. The receptors were gathered from a woman aged 50 to 60 with active COVID-19.

The V gene is TRBV5-1, the J gene TRBJ2-3, with 8 bases fitting TRBD2. The CDR3 runs to 18 residues. V lost 3 bases to trimming and J lost 1 base; unmatched junction nucleotides: 13. CDR1 SGHRS and CDR2 YFSETQ come from the germline V gene. CDR3 loop: CASSWGVGLAHRTDTQYF. As DNA, the CDR3 is TGCGCCAGCAGCTGGGGGGTTGGACTAGCTCACCGCACAGATACGCAGTATTTT.

The chain uses TRBV6-5 and TRBJ1-1; TRBD1 is a possible D gene (6 bases). Germline V gives CDR1 MNHEY, CDR2 SVGAGI. Trimming took off 2 bases at V and 7 bases at J, with 17 bases between the two ends. There are 15 residues in the CDR3. CDR3: CASSYQGRVLSEAFF. CDR3 DNA sequence: TGTGCCAGCAGTTACCAGGGGAGGGTCTTGAGTGAAGCTTTCTTT.

The CDR3 region has the DNA TGTGCCAGCAGCTTAAGACCGGGGGGGGACGGAAACACCATATATTTT. As protein: CASSLRPGGDGNTIYF. The chain combines TRBV13 with TRBJ1-3; D might be TRBD1 (5 bases). The CDR3 sequence is 16 residues long. V lost 2 bases and J 4 bases, leaving 15 bases between the germline ends. Germline-derived CDR1 and CDR2 are PRHDT and FYEKMQ (reference sequence).

The V gene is TRBV10-2, the J gene TRBJ2-2; 8 bases agree with TRBD2. The V and J ends lost 10 bases and 3 bases, in that order; junction bases with no gene match: 4. Germline CDR1 is WSHSY and CDR2 is SAAADI. This CDR3 has 13 amino acids. CDR3 nucleotides: TGCGCCACCCGGGGGGGGGACACCGGGGAGCTGTTTTTT. Translated, it gives CATRGGDTGELFF.

The rearrangement links TRBV28 to TRBJ1-5; D ambiguous. Germline assignment: CDR1 MDHEN and CDR2 SYDVKM. This CDR3 contains 15 residues. V dropped 3 bases and J dropped 5 bases, with 14 bases sitting between them. The CDR3 protein is CASSFAGRVDQPQHF. CDR3 nucleotides: TGTGCCAGCAGTTTTGCAGGTAGAGTCGATCAGCCCCAGCATTTT.

The V gene is TRBV3-1 (or the pseudogene TRBV3-2), the J gene TRBJ2-3; a possible D gene is TRBD2 (5 bases). There are 15 residues in the CDR3. The germline gives CDR1 LGHDT, CDR2 YNNKEL (reference sequence). V gave up 1 base and J gave up 3 bases, with 11 bases separating them. CDR3 residues: CASSQGGLLTDTQYF. Here the CDR3 DNA reads TGTGCCAGCAGCCAAGGAGGGTTATTGACAGATACGCAGTATTTT.

V gene TRBV2 combines with J gene TRBJ1-2; no definite D call. V was shortened by 0 bases and J by 4 bases, with 9 bases between the two germline ends. Germline CDR1 is SNHLY and CDR2 is FYNNEI. The CDR3 consists of 14 residues. The CDR3 reads CASSEAAAPYGYTF. The CDR3 region has the DNA TGTGCCAGCAGTGAAGCGGCGGCGCCCTATGGCTACACCTTC.

The rearrangement uses TRBV12-3 or TRBV12-4 and TRBJ2-3; D not certain. CDR3 length equals 12 residues. V was cut by 3 bases and J by 4 bases, with 5 bases left in between. The CDR3 protein is CASSFHSDTQYF. CDR3 nucleotides: TGTGCCAGCAGTTTCCACTCAGATACGCAGTATTTT.

The V and J genes are TRBV19 and TRBJ1-3, with 7 bases that match TRBD1. The J segment lost 0 bases and the V segment lost 6 bases, leaving 11 bases of the junction unmatched. CDR3 length equals 17 residues. Germline values: CDR1 LNHDA, CDR2 SQIVND (reference sequence). CDR3 nucleotides: TGTGCCAGTAGGGACGCGACAGGGTGGTCCTCTGGAAACACCATATATTTT. Translated: CASRDATGWSSGNTIYF.

The V and J genes are TRBV4-2 and TRBJ1-1, with D hard to call. Germline V gene lookup returns CDR1 LGHNA and CDR2 YNFKEQ. With 1 base removed from V and 1 base from J, the gap between germline ends came to 7 bases. The CDR3 has 14 amino acids. The CDR3: CASSQAAGNTEAFF. CDR3 nucleotide sequence: TGTGCCAGCAGCCAAGCGGCGGGGAACACTGAAGCTTTCTTT.

The rearrangement joins TRBV27 to TRBJ1-1, with 8 bases aligning to TRBD1. Germline-derived CDR1 and CDR2 are MNHEY and SMNVEV (reference sequence). V gave up 5 bases and J gave up 5 bases; unmatched junction bases: 4. CDR3 length equals 13 residues. CDR3 DNA sequence: TGTGCCAGCAGTCAACAGGGGGGGACTGAAGCTTTCTTT. It codes for CASSQQGGTEAFF.

V usage is TRBV12-3 or TRBV12-4 and J usage is TRBJ1-1; 7 bases align to TRBD1. This CDR3 contains 13 residues. The J segment lost 1 base and the V segment lost 7 bases, leaving 3 bases of the junction unmatched. CDR3: CASTQGRNTEAFF. CDR3 in DNA: TGTGCCAGCACACAGGGGCGGAACACTGAAGCTTTCTTT.

The V call is TRBV12-3 or TRBV12-4, the J call TRBJ1-2, with a possible D match to TRBD1 (6 bases). Trimming took off 3 bases at V and 7 bases at J, with 12 bases between the two ends. The CDR3 is 13 residues long. CDR3 loop: CASSFKGGSGYTF. In DNA form, the CDR3 reads TGTGCCAGCAGTTTCAAAGGGGGAAGTGGCTACACCTTC.

The rearrangement links TRBV4-1 to TRBJ2-1, with 7 bases matching TRBD2. This CDR3 has 17 residues. V lost 6 bases and J lost 5; bases outside the gene matches: 16. Germline values: CDR1 MGHRA, CDR2 YSYEKL. The CDR3 nucleotides read TGCGCCAGCAGTCGGGGAGGGCTAGTCCTAACCCACAATGAGCAGTTCTTC. This translates into CASSRGGLVLTHNEQFF.

The V call is TRBV5-1, the J call TRBJ1-2; no clear D. CDR1 is SGHRS, CDR2 YFSETQ, per germline. The CDR3 is 11 amino acids. Trimming left V 0 bases short and J 10 bases short, with 7 bases between. This chain's CDR3 is CASSLGQFYTF. In nucleotides, the CDR3 is TGCGCCAGCAGCTTGGGGCAGTTCTACACCTTC. The full variable domain, its missing parts supplied by reference TRBV5-1 and TRBJ1-2, is KAGVTQTPRYLIKTRGQQVTLSCSPISGHRSVSWYQQTPGQGLQFLFEYFSETQRNKGNFPGRFSGRQFSNSRSEMNVSTLELGDSALYLCASSLGQFYTFGSGTRLTVV.

The rearrangement uses TRBV27 and TRBJ2-5; TRBD2 aligns across 13 bases. Germline CDR1 and CDR2: MNHEY and SMNVEV (reference sequence). Trimming took 4 bases from V and 0 from J; bases not matched to a gene: 5. This CDR3 region has 17 residues. CDR3: CASSSGLAGAYQETQYF. CDR3 coding DNA: TGTGCCAGCAGTTCCGGACTAGCGGGAGCTTACCAAGAGACCCAGTACTTC.

This clone was counted a single time. The genes are TRBV30 and TRBJ1-3; the match to TRBD1 covers 8 bases. V lost 0 bases to trimming and J lost 3 bases; unmatched junction nucleotides: 10. The CDR3 is made up of 17 amino acids. Germline V lookup: CDR1 GTSNPN, CDR2 SVGIG (reference sequence). The CDR3 DNA follows: TGTGCCTGGAGTGTTAGGCGACAGGGGAAAAATGGAAACACCATATATTTT. This sequence encodes CAWSVRRQGKNGNTIYF.